This is a list of T cell receptor beta chains from one sample in a study of shared clonotypes between healthy human individuals. Data came from immunoSEQ multiplex PCR; TCRdb stores just in-frame clones and leaves some out. The repertoire has just over 2,000,000 clones, about 95% of them found once; the top ten carry 1.1%. The source material was naive CD8+ T cells sorted from blood. These receptors came from a man aged 18 to 29 in good health. Both conserved end residues are part of each CDR3. A D gene is named only where the DNA matches it firmly. Part of the rows lack a size; the others show once, few, many or a class for expanded clones.

TRBJ2-1	TRBV7-8	14	-	TRBD2	CATPALAGNNEQFF	TGTGCCACCCCGGCGCTAGCGGGAAACAATGAGCAGTTCTTC
TRBJ1-1	TRBV29-1	13	-	-	CSVGSGGNTEAFF	TGCAGCGTTGGAAGTGGGGGGAACACTGAAGCTTTCTTT
TRBJ1-6	TRBV6-1	14	-	TRBD1	CASSEQGDYSPLHF	TGTGCCAGCAGTGAACAGGGGGACTATTCACCCCTCCACTTT
TRBJ2-1	TRBV27	16	-	-	CASSLSVGGGENEQFF	TGTGCCAGCAGTTTATCGGTGGGGGGGGGCGAGAATGAGCAGTTCTTC
TRBJ2-7	TRBV7-3	14	-	TRBD2	CASSSAGGADEQYF	TGTGCCAGCAGCTCGGCGGGGGGCGCGGACGAGCAGTACTTC
TRBJ1-1	TRBV5-1	13	-	TRBD1	CATQGAGDTEAFF	TGCGCCACCCAGGGGGCGGGGGACACTGAAGCTTTCTTT
TRBJ1-5	TRBV4-1	15	-	TRBD1	CASSPTGTGFQPQHF	TGCGCCAGCAGCCCCACCGGGACAGGTTTTCAGCCCCAGCATTTT
TRBJ2-7	TRBV11-2	14	-	TRBD1	CASTLGGQGYEQYF	TGTGCCAGCACCCTTGGGGGACAGGGCTACGAGCAGTACTTC
TRBJ2-3	TRBV5-1	18	-	-	CASSLAEIGGMVADTQYF	TGCGCCAGCAGCTTGGCCGAGATTGGGGGAATGGTAGCAGATACGCAGTATTTT
TRBJ2-3	TRBV7-8	17	-	TRBD1	CASSIDFSGGSTDTQYF	TGTGCCAGCAGCATAGATTTTTCAGGGGGAAGCACAGATACGCAGTATTTT
TRBJ2-7	TRBV30	14	-	-	CAWSRTGLKDEQYF	TGTGCCTGGAGTCGAACAGGGTTAAAGGACGAGCAGTACTTC
TRBJ2-1	TRBV23-1	12	-	-	CASSQGADEQFF	TGCGCCAGCAGTCAGGGGGCGGATGAGCAGTTCTTC
TRBJ1-1	TRBV10-1	15	-	-	CASSVGTQGATEAFF	TGCGCCAGCAGTGTTGGGACGCAAGGGGCCACTGAAGCTTTCTTT
TRBJ1-1	TRBV5-4	14	few	TRBD1	CASSFGTGNTEAFF	TGTGCCAGCAGCTTCGGGACAGGGAACACTGAAGCTTTCTTT
TRBJ1-1	TRBV19	16	-	TRBD1	CASSIVPTGEETEAFF	TGTGCCAGTAGTATAGTCCCGACAGGGGAAGAAACTGAAGCTTTCTTT
TRBJ2-1	TRBV5-1	15	once	-	CASSLEEGAYNEQFF	TGCGCCAGCAGTTTGGAGGAGGGTGCCTACAATGAGCAGTTCTTC
TRBJ2-7	TRBV5-4	13	once	-	CASSLQGVYEQYF	TGTGCCAGCAGCTTACAGGGAGTATACGAGCAGTACTTC
TRBJ1-5	TRBV5-6	14	-	TRBD1	CASKRTGEYQPQHF	TGTGCCAGCAAGAGGACAGGGGAATATCAGCCCCAGCATTTT
TRBJ2-6	TRBV7-3	15	-	-	CASSLVPTGANVLTF	TGTGCCAGCAGCTTAGTGCCAACCGGGGCCAACGTCCTGACTTTC
TRBJ2-2	TRBV7-9	19	-	TRBD2	CASSLGASGGPEWTGELFF	TGTGCCAGCAGCTTAGGGGCTAGCGGGGGGCCCGAGTGGACCGGGGAGCTGTTTTTT
TRBJ2-7	TRBV27	15	-	-	CASSLKDGGSYEQYF	TGTGCCAGCAGTTTAAAAGACGGGGGCTCCTACGAGCAGTACTTC
TRBJ1-2	TRBV6-6	16	-	-	CASSYPEFTGGYGYTF	TGTGCCAGCAGTTACCCGGAGTTTACTGGGGGCTATGGCTACACCTTC
TRBJ2-7	TRBV5-6	14	-	-	CASSFGAGSYEQYF	TGTGCCAGCAGCTTCGGCGCGGGCTCCTACGAGCAGTACTTC
TRBJ2-3	TRBV5-1	12	-	-	CASSLLADTQYF	TGCGCCAGCAGCTTGTTGGCAGATACGCAGTATTTT
TRBJ2-7	TRBV28	17	-	-	CASSFGLASWGPYEQYF	TGTGCCAGCAGCTTTGGCCTAGCCAGTTGGGGGCCCTACGAGCAGTACTTC
TRBJ2-1	TRBV11-2	10	-	-	CASSLGEQFF	TGTGCCAGCAGCTTAGGCGAGCAGTTCTTC
TRBJ2-6	TRBV5-6	17	-	-	CASSIPVLSSGANVLTF	TGTGCCAGCAGCATACCTGTATTAAGCTCTGGGGCCAACGTCCTGACTTTC
TRBJ1-1	TRBV5-6	12	-	-	CASSTGNTEAFF	TGTGCCAGCAGCACAGGGAACACTGAAGCTTTCTTT
TRBJ2-1	TRBV7-9	15	once	TRBD1	CASTLGQGAYNEQFF	TGTGCCAGCACCTTGGGGCAGGGGGCCTACAATGAGCAGTTCTTC
TRBJ1-1	TRBV13	12	-	-	CASSFQSAEAFF	TGTGCCAGCAGCTTCCAGTCCGCTGAAGCTTTCTTT
TRBJ2-7	TRBV9	14	-	TRBD2	CASSAGLAGSEQYF	TGTGCCAGCAGTGCCGGACTAGCGGGAAGCGAGCAGTACTTC
TRBJ2-7	TRBV7-9	16	-	-	CASSEVEGAKFYEQYF	TGTGCCAGCAGCGAGGTGGAGGGGGCGAAGTTCTACGAGCAGTACTTC
TRBJ2-7	TRBV7-2	15	-	-	CASSLGVGPSTEQYF	TGTGCCAGCAGCTTAGGGGTTGGGCCATCCACCGAGCAGTACTTC